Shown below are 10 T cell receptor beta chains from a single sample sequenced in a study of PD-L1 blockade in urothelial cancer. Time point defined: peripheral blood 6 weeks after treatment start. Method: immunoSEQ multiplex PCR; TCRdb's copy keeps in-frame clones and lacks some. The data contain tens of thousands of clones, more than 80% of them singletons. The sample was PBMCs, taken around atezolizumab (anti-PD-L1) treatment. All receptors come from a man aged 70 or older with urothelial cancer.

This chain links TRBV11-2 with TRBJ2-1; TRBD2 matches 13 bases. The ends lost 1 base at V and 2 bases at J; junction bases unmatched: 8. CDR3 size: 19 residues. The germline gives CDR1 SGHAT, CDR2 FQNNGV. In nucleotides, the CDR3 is TGTGCCAGCAGCTTAGGGGGACTAGCGGGAAGAGGGGCCTACAATGAGCAGTTCTTC. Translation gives CASSLGGLAGRGAYNEQFF.

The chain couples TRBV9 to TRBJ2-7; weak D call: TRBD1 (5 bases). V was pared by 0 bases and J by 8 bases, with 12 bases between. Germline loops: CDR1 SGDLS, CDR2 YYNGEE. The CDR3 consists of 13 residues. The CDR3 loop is CASSVEGQGQQYF. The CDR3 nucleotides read TGTGCCAGCAGCGTAGAGGGCCAGGGTCAGCAGTACTTC.

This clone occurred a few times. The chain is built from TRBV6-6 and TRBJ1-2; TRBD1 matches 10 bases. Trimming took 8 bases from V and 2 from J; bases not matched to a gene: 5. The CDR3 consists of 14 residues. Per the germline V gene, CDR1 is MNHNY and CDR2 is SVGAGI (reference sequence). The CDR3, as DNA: TGTGCCAGCGGGGGACAGGGGAAGAACTATGGCTACACCTTC. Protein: CASGGQGKNYGYTF.

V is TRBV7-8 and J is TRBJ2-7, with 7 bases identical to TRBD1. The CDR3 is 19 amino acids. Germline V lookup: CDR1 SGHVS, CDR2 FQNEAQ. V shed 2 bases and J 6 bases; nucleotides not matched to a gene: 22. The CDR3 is CASSLQSSGSVYPGGEQYF. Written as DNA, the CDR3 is TGTGCCAGCAGCTTACAAAGTTCTGGGTCAGTCTATCCAGGGGGCGAGCAGTACTTC.

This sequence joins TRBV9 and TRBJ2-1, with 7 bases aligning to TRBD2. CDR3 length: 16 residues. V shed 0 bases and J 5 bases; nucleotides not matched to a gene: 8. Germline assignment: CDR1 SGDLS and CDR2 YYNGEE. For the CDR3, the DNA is TGTGCCAGCAGCGTAGGTGGGACTACGGGACACAATGAGCAGTTCTTC. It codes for CASSVGGTTGHNEQFF.

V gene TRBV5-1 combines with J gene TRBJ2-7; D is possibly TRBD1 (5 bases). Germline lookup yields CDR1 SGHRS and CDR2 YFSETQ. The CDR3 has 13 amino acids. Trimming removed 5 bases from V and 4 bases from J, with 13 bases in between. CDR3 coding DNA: TGCGCCAGCAGATCTGGGGCTGGGTACGAGCAGTACTTC. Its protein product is CASRSGAGYEQYF.

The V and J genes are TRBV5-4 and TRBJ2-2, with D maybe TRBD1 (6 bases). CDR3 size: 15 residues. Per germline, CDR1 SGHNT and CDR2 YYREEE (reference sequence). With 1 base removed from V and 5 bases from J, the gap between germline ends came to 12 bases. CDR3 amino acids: CASSLRGRRTGELFF. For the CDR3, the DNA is TGTGCCAGCAGCTTGAGGGGGAGACGGACCGGGGAGCTGTTTTTT. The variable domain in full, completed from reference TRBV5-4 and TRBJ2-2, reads ETGVTQSPTHLIKTRGQQVTLRCSSQSGHNTVSWYQQALGQGPQFIFQYYREEENGRGNFPPRFSGLQFPNYSSELNVNALELDDSALYLCASSLRGRRTGELFFGEGSRLTVL.

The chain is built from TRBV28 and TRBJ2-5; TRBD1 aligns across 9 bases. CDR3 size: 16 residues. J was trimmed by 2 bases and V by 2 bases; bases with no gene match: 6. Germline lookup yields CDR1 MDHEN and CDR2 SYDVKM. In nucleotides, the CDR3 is TGTGCCAGCAGTTTAACCGGGACAGGGAAGCAAGAGACCCAGTACTTC. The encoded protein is CASSLTGTGKQETQYF.

The CDR3 region is CASSLANGQNKEAFF. The CDR3 DNA reads as TGTGCCAGCAGCTTAGCTAATGGACAAAACAAAGAAGCTTTCTTT. V is TRBV7-6 and J is TRBJ1-1, with D possibly TRBD1 on 5 matching bases. Germline V gene lookup returns CDR1 SGHVS and CDR2 FNYEAQ. This CDR3 has 15 residues. With 0 bases removed from V and 8 bases from J, the gap between germline ends came to 16 bases.

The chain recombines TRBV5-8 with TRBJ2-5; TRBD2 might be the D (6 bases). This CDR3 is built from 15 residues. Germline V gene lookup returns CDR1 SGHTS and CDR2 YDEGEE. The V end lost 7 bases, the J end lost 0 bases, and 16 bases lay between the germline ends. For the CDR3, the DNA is TGTGCCAGCGGAACTAGAGGGGACTACCAAGAGACCCAGTACTTC. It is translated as CASGTRGDYQETQYF.